This T cell receptor (beta chain) is from a study of T-cell reconstitution after alpha-beta-depleted transplantation in children. Study-wide results and limits: Day-60 TCRbeta diversity that was high in some patients was derived from surviving recipient T cells and thymic progenitors. Newly produced T cells mostly provided counts and TCRbeta diversity after one year, as hyperexpanded clones declined. Expanded clones from the graft, numbering several hundred, reportedly supplied alpha-beta T cells about two months after transplant.

Regarding this clonotype: Antigen unknown.

Germline CDR1 and CDR2: KGHSH and LQKENI. The V end lost 5 bases, the J end lost 1 base, and 14 bases lay between the germline ends. The CDR3 spans 15 residues. Unique molecular identifiers were incorporated into the prepared TCRbeta library. From the PCR reads, TCRdb called clonotypes with MiXCR, one entry per CDR3 protein. The sample has approximately 400,000 distinct CDR3 sequences; 16% are singletons. The sequences come from PBMCs, mostly from graft donor cells, collected 360 days after TCRalphabeta/CD19-depleted stem cell transplant. This receptor was taken from a boy less than two years old who had a stem cell transplant for Wiskott-Aldrich syndrome, so the T cells may come from the graft donor. The rearrangement uses TRBV18 and TRBJ1-1; D is perhaps TRBD1 (5 bases). The CDR3 loop is CASSTRLGQNTEAFF. The CDR3, as DNA: TGTGCCAGCTCAACGCGTTTAGGACAGAACACTGAAGCTTTCTTT.